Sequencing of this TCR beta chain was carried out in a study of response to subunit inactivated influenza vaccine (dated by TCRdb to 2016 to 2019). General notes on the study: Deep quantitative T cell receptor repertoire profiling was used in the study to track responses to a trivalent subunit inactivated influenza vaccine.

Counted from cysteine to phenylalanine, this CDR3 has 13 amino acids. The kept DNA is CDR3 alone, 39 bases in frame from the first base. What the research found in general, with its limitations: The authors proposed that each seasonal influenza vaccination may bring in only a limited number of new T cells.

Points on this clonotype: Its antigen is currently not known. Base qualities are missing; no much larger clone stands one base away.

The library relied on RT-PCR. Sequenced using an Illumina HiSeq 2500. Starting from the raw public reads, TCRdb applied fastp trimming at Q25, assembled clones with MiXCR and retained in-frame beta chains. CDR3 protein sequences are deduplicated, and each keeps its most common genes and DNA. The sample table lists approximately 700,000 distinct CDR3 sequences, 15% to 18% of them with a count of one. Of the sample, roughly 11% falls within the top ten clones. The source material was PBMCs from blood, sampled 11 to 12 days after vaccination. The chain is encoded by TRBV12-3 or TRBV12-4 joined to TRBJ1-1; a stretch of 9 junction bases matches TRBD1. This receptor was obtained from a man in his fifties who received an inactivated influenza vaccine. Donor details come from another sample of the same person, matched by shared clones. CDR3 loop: CLSSSLGQGKAFF. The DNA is TGTCTCAGCAGCTCCTTAGGACAGGGGAAGGCTTTCTTT.